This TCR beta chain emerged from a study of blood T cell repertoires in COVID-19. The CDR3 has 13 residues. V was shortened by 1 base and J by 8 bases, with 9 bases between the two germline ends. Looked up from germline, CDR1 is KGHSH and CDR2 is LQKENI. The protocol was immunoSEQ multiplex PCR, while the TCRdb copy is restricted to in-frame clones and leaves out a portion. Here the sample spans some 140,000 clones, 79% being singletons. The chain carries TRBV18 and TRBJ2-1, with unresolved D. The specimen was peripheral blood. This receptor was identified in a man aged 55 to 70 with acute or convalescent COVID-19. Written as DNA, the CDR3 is TGTGCCAGCTCACCACGTAACGGTGATGAGCAGTTCTTC. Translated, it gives CASSPRNGDEQFF.